This record covers a single T cell receptor (beta chain). Its cognate antigen is unknown. The record originates from a study of cytomegalovirus exposure and HLA in healthy donors. Study-level background: A subsequent analysis stated that the approximately 110 validation repertoires were run on the same platform as the approximately 700 first-cohort repertoires. Study results and caveats: Some TCR beta chains (roughly 150 of them) were listed as cytomegalovirus-associated. The classifier was said to identify cytomegalovirus status with high specificity and sensitivity.

Here immunoSEQ multiplex PCR was the method, and the copy in TCRdb shows in-frame clones only, minus some. This sample has over 200,000 clones, with approximately 86% found just once. Germline V gene lookup returns CDR1 MGHRA and CDR2 YSYEKL. The CDR3 extends over 15 amino acids. V shed 0 bases and J shed 5 bases, with 13 bases lying between them. The donors were in the 120-subject validation cohort, distinct from the roughly 600-subject first cohort. J is TRBJ1-1 and V is TRBV4-1, with D unresolved. Specimen: PBMCs. The receptor was derived from a woman in her late teens or twenties in good health and CMV-seronegative. The CDR3 protein is CASSQEPRPGTEAFF. The CDR3 DNA is TGCGCCAGCAGCCAAGAGCCACGCCCGGGGACTGAAGCTTTCTTT.